This entry lists 14 T cell receptor beta chains sequenced from one sample in a study of OX40 agonist ivuxolimab in advanced cancers. The data were produced by immunoSEQ multiplex PCR, yet TCRdb's version contains in-frame clones alone and is incomplete. The sample lists almost 70,000 clones, around 89% occurring once. Here the sequenced sample was CD4+ or CD8+ T cells sorted from blood, taken in a trial of the OX40 agonist ivuxolimab. The source is an adult with an advanced solid tumor such as melanoma, head and neck, liver or kidney cancer.

V is TRBV7-2 and J is TRBJ2-5; D might be TRBD2 (6 bases). Germline V gene lookup returns CDR1 SGHTA and CDR2 FQGNSA. Trimming took off 5 bases at V and 1 base at J, with 11 bases between the two ends. CDR3 length: 14 residues. CDR3 residues: CASSRLGSQETQYF. CDR3 bases: TGTGCCAGCAGCCGGCTCGGGAGCCAAGAGACCCAGTACTTC.

This chain connects TRBV7-6 to TRBJ2-7, with 7 bases lining up with TRBD2. The J segment lost 3 bases and the V segment lost 5 bases, leaving 13 bases of the junction unmatched. CDR3 length: 16 amino acids. The germline V gene encodes CDR1 SGHVS and CDR2 FNYEAQ. DNA of the CDR3: TGTGCCAGCAGCGGAAAAGCTGCGGGAGTTATCTACGAGCAGTACTTC. As protein: CASSGKAAGVIYEQYF.

The V gene is TRBV6-1, the J gene TRBJ2-2, with 8 bases matching TRBD1. The CDR3 spans 15 residues. Germline CDR1 reads MNHNS; CDR2 reads SASEGT. V lost 5 bases to trimming and J lost 1 base; unmatched junction nucleotides: 3. CDR3 amino acids: CASSSDRVNTGELFF. Written as DNA, the CDR3 is TGTGCCAGCAGTTCGGACAGGGTGAACACCGGGGAGCTGTTTTTT.

This clone was observed a single time. The CDR3 here is CASIQATSSYEQYF. Written as DNA, the CDR3 is TGTGCCAGCATCCAAGCAACTAGCTCCTACGAGCAGTACTTC. The chain has TRBV28 and TRBJ2-7, with a tentative D call TRBD2 (5 bases). This CDR3 comprises 14 residues. V was clipped by 7 bases and J by 0 bases, with 13 bases between them. Germline CDR1 reads MDHEN; CDR2 reads SYDVKM. Together with reference TRBV28 and TRBJ2-7, the CDR3 gives the full variable domain: DVKVTQSSRYLVKRTGEKVFLECVQDMDHENMFWYRQDPGLGLRLIYFSYDVKMKEKGDIPEGYSVSREKKERFSLILESASTNQTSMYLCASIQATSSYEQYFGPGTRLTVT.

This clone was observed once. The chain links TRBV4-2 to TRBJ2-2, with 9 bases that match TRBD1. Germline CDR1 is LGHNA and CDR2 is YNFKEQ. Trimming took 4 bases from V and 6 from J; bases not matched to a gene: 6. This CDR3 comprises 15 residues. CDR3 loop: CASSPRQGGAGELFF. DNA for the CDR3: TGTGCCAGCAGCCCCCGACAGGGGGGGGCCGGGGAGCTGTTTTTT.

The CDR3 DNA reads as TGTGCCAGCAGCTTAGATGGCCCCTCTGGGGCCAACGTCCTGACTTTC. It yields the protein CASSLDGPSGANVLTF. The chain joins TRBV11-2 to TRBJ2-6; no clear D. Germline V gives CDR1 SGHAT, CDR2 FQNNGV. The CDR3 consists of 16 residues. With 0 bases removed from V and 0 bases from J, the gap between germline ends came to 6 bases. The full variable domain, rest sourced from reference TRBV11-2 and TRBJ2-6, is EAGVAQSPRYKIIEKRQSVAFWCNPISGHATLYWYQQILGQGPKLLIQFQNNGVVDDSQLPKDRFSAERLKGVDSTLKIQPAKLEDSAVYLCASSLDGPSGANVLTFGAGSRLTVL.

V and J are TRBV7-2 and TRBJ1-2; D remains ambiguous. Germline CDR1 is SGHTA and CDR2 is FQGNSA. The CDR3 has 15 amino acids. V was trimmed by 0 bases and J by 5 bases, leaving 13 bases between them. This CDR3 reads CASSLAREARYGYTF. Here the CDR3 DNA reads TGTGCCAGCAGCTTAGCGCGGGAGGCTCGATATGGCTACACCTTC.

This chain joins TRBV15 and TRBJ1-1; possible D gene TRBD1, 5 bases. Germline loops: CDR1 LNHNV, CDR2 YYDKDF (reference sequence). The CDR3 sequence is 13 residues long. Trimming took 6 bases from V and 5 from J, leaving 13 bases between them. The CDR3 loop reads CATRSWGGTEAFF. Written as DNA, the CDR3 is TGTGCCACCAGGAGTTGGGGGGGTACTGAAGCTTTCTTT.

This chain joins TRBV25-1 and TRBJ2-1, with 9 bases that match TRBD2. The CDR3 totals 15 residues. Germline loops: CDR1 MGHDK, CDR2 SYGVNS. Losses at the gene ends were 4 bases for V and 5 bases for J; bases not matched to a gene: 6. CDR3 residues: CASSGSGRLNNEQFF. CDR3 sequence (DNA): TGTGCCAGCAGTGGGAGCGGGAGGCTAAACAATGAGCAGTTCTTC.

Only one count was recorded for this clone. The chain is built from TRBV4-3 and TRBJ2-1, with 7 bases lining up with TRBD2. The CDR3 runs 15 residues. CDR1 and CDR2 (germline): LGHNA, YSLEER. The V segment lost 0 bases and the J segment 3 bases; nucleotides outside the gene matches: 2. The CDR3 DNA follows: TGCGCCAGCAGCCAAGAAGGACTAGACTACAATGAGCAGTTCTTC. Protein: CASSQEGLDYNEQFF.

The rearrangement uses TRBV18 and TRBJ2-7, with 9 bases identical to TRBD1. The CDR3 contains 16 residues. The V gene end was trimmed by 6 bases and the J gene end by 2 bases; junction bases not matched to a gene: 11. Germline CDR1 and CDR2: KGHSH and LQKENI. In DNA form, the CDR3 reads TGTGCCAGCTCCCCCCCCGGACAGGGGCTAGCCTACGAGCAGTACTTC. Translation: CASSPPGQGLAYEQYF.

This chain joins TRBV9 and TRBJ2-1; 10 bases agree with TRBD2. The CDR3 spans 15 residues. After removal of 4 bases from V and 5 bases from J, the junction contained 6 bases not matched to a gene. Germline-derived CDR1 and CDR2 are SGDLS and YYNGEE. The CDR3 loop is CASSRASGRDNEQFF. CDR3 coding DNA: TGTGCCAGCAGCAGGGCTAGCGGGAGAGACAATGAGCAGTTCTTC.

There are a few counts of this clone. J is TRBJ1-6 and V is TRBV6-5; 9 bases fit TRBD1. In germline, CDR1 is MNHEY, CDR2 SVGAGI. The V gene end was trimmed by 2 bases and the J gene end by 10 bases; junction bases not matched to a gene: 6. The CDR3 contains 15 residues. CDR3 protein: CASSYRRGQGSPLHF. Written as DNA, the CDR3 is TGTGCCAGCAGTTACCGCAGGGGACAGGGCTCACCCCTCCACTTT.

The V gene is TRBV18, the J gene TRBJ2-7; D is undetermined. The CDR3 is 11 residues long. V shed 3 bases and J shed 6 bases, with 6 bases lying between them. CDR1 is KGHSH and CDR2 is LQKENI in the germline V gene. The CDR3: CASSPDLEQYF. The CDR3 DNA sequence: TGTGCCAGCTCACCCGACCTCGAGCAGTACTTC.